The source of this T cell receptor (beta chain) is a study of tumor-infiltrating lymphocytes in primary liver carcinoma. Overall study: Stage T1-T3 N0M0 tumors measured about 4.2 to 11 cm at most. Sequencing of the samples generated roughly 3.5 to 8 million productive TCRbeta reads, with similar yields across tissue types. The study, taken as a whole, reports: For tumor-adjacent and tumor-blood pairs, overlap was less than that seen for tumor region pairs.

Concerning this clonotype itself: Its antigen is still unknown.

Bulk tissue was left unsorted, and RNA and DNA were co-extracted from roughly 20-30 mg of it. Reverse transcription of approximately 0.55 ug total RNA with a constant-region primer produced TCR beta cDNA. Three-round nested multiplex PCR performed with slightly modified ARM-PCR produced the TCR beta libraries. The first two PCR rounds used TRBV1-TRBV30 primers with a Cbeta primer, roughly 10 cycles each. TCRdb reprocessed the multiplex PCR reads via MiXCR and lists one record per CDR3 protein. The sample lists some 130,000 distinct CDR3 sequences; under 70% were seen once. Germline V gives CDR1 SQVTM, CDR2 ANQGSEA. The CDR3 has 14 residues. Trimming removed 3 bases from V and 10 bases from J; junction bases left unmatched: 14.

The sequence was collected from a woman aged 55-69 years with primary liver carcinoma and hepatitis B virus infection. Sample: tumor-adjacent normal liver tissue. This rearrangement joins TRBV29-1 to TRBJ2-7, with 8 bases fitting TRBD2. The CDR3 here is CSVDLAGRPKDQYF. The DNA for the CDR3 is TGCAGCGTTGATTTAGCGGGACGGCCGAAAGACCAGTACTTC.